The clone carrying this TCR beta chain was counted between two and nine times. Its antigen is as yet unknown. This sample is part of a study of identical twins. Findings and limits, study-wide: Partial confounding of zero-insertion analyses by invariant MAIT and iNKT cells was possible.

Trimming took 0 bases from V and 3 from J, leaving 12 bases between them. The CDR3 spans 15 residues. The germline CDR1 and CDR2 sequences are LGHNA and YSLEER. Each CDR3 protein gets one entry after TCRdb re-called the 5' RACE reads with MiXCR. The sample consists of approximately 300,000 distinct CDR3 sequences, roughly 8.6% of them appearing once. These sequences were also reported in another study, on yellow fever vaccine responses in identical twins.

This TCR was sampled from a woman between 18 and 30 years old in good health. Input material: CD8+ T cells sorted from blood. V and J are TRBV4-3 and TRBJ2-7, with D tentatively TRBD1 or TRBD2 (5 bases each). This chain's CDR3 is CASSQDHEGNYEQYF. For the CDR3, the DNA is TGCGCCAGCAGCCAAGATCATGAGGGGAACTACGAGCAGTACTTC.